A single sample gave rise to the 10 T cell receptor beta chains below, sequenced in a study of T cell responses to AZD1222 COVID-19 vaccine. Profiling relied on immunoSEQ multiplex PCR, and the TCRdb table lists in-frame clones only, not all of them. The sample has more than 120,000 clones, approximately 88% seen once. Source: peripheral blood, taken 28 days after the second dose of the MenACWY control vaccine. Source of these receptors: an adult who received the MenACWY meningococcal vaccine as a control.

This chain uses TRBV4-1 with TRBJ2-3; 7 nucleotides line up with TRBD2. J lost 6 bases, V lost 3 bases, and 9 bases had no gene match. The germline V gene encodes CDR1 MGHRA and CDR2 YSYEKL. The CDR3 consists of 15 residues. CDR3: CASSQGERGGDTQYF. The CDR3 nucleotides are TGCGCCAGCAGCCAGGGAGAGCGGGGTGGTGATACGCAGTATTTT.

The chain combines TRBV9 with TRBJ2-7; TRBD1 matches 8 bases. Germline CDR1 SGDLS, CDR2 YYNGEE. V dropped 2 bases and J dropped 3; count of bases not matched to a gene: 4. The CDR3 sequence is 14 residues long. The CDR3 is CASSVSGTGYEQYF. The CDR3 DNA is TGTGCCAGCAGCGTGTCCGGGACAGGCTACGAGCAGTACTTC.

The CDR3 bases are TGTGCCAGCAGTGACCCTAGCGTCACAGATACGCAGTATTTT. As protein: CASSDPSVTDTQYF. The J gene is TRBJ2-3, the V gene TRBV6-1; D perhaps matches TRBD2 (6 bases). The CDR3 sequence is 14 residues long. The V and J ends lost 3 bases and 2 bases respectively, with 9 bases between them. CDR1 is MNHNS, CDR2 SASEGT, per germline.

This chain links TRBV19 with TRBJ1-2; D unclear. The V end was cut by 6 bases, the J end by 1 base, with 12 bases between. The CDR3 spans 14 residues. CDR1 and CDR2 from the germline V gene are LNHDA and SQIVND (reference sequence). For the CDR3, the DNA is TGTGCCAGTAGGCAGAGGGCCTTTAACTATGGCTACACCTTC. It specifies CASRQRAFNYGYTF.

This clone appeared once. The genes are TRBV5-1 and TRBJ2-7, with a tentative D call TRBD1 (6 bases). The CDR3 length is 14 residues. Germline lookup yields CDR1 SGHRS and CDR2 YFSETQ. V lost 4 bases to trimming and J lost 1 base, with 12 bases between them. The CDR3 spells CASSDSRGSYEQYF. CDR3 nucleotides: TGCGCCAGCAGCGATTCCAGGGGATCCTACGAGCAGTACTTC.

This chain uses TRBV9 with TRBJ2-7, with TRBD1 matching over 11 bases. The CDR3 runs to 15 residues. Germline V gene data show CDR1 as SGDLS and CDR2 as YYNGEE. With 0 bases clipped from V and 4 bases from J, the junction kept 3 bases outside the gene matches. The CDR3 spells CASSVGTGGVYEQYF. As DNA, the CDR3 is TGTGCCAGCAGCGTAGGGACAGGGGGCGTTTACGAGCAGTACTTC.

The rearrangement links TRBV5-1 to TRBJ2-1; 8 bases map to TRBD2. The CDR3 extends over 15 amino acids. CDR1 and CDR2 (germline): SGHRS, YFSETQ. J was trimmed by 6 bases and V by 5 bases; bases with no gene match: 10. The CDR3 protein is CASSDGTRGGNEQFF. CDR3 coding DNA: TGCGCCAGCAGTGACGGGACTAGAGGAGGCAATGAGCAGTTCTTC.

V is TRBV30 and J is TRBJ2-2; unclear D gene. This CDR3 comprises 14 residues. Per germline, CDR1 GTSNPN and CDR2 SVGIG (reference sequence). Between the trimmed V and J ends, which lost 4 bases and 4 bases, there was a span of 13 bases. The CDR3 sequence is CAWTRVRGTGELFF. In DNA, the CDR3 is TGTGCCTGGACTAGGGTGCGTGGCACCGGGGAGCTGTTTTTT.

The gene calls are TRBV20-1 and TRBJ2-7, with TRBD1 matching 8 bases. Trimming at V came to 3 bases and at J to 4 bases, leaving 8 bases not matched to a gene. Germline V gives CDR1 DFQATT, CDR2 SNEGSKA (reference sequence). This CDR3 has 14 residues. The CDR3 nucleotides read TGCAGTGCTAGTCTGGCGACAGGGGTATACGAGCAGTACTTC. Protein: CSASLATGVYEQYF.

The chain recombines TRBV12-3 or TRBV12-4 with TRBJ1-1; TRBD1 matches 7 bases. The V and J ends lost 0 bases and 7 bases, in that order; junction bases with no gene match: 2. This CDR3 is built from 13 residues. The CDR3 DNA reads as TGTGCCAGCAGTTTAGCATCAGGGGGTGAAGCTTTCTTT. This translates into CASSLASGGEAFF.